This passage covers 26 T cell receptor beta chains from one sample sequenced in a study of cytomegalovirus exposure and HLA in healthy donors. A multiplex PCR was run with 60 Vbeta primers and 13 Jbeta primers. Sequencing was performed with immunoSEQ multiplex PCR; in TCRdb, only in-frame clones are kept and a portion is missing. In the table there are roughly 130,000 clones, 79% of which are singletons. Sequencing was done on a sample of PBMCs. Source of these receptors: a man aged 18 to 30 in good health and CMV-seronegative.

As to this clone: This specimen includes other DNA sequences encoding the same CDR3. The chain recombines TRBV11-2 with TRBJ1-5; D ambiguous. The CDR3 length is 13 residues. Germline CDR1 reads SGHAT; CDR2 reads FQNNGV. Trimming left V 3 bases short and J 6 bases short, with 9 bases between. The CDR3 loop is CASSFGEGQPQHF. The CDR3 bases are TGTGCCAGCAGCTTTGGGGAGGGTCAGCCCCAGCATTTT. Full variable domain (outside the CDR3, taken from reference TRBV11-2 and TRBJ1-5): EAGVAQSPRYKIIEKRQSVAFWCNPISGHATLYWYQQILGQGPKLLIQFQNNGVVDDSQLPKDRFSAERLKGVDSTLKIQPAKLEDSAVYLCASSFGEGQPQHFGDGTRLSIL.

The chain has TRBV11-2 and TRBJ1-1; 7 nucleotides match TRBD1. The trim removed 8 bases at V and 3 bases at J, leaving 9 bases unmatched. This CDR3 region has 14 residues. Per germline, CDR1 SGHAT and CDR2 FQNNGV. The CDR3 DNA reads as TGTGCCAGCCAGAGGGGGCCCAAGGACACTGAAGCTTTCTTT. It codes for CASQRGPKDTEAFF.

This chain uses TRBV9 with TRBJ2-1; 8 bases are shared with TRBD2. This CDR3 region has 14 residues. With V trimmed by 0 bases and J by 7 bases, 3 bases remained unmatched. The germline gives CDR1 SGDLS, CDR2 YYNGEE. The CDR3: CASSVAGGPNEQFF. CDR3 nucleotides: TGTGCCAGCAGCGTAGCGGGAGGGCCGAATGAGCAGTTCTTC.

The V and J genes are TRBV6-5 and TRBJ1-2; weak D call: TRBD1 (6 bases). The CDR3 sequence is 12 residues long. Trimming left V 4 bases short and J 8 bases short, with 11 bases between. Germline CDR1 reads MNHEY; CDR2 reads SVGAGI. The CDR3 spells CASSWKTGGYTF. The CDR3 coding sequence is TGTGCCAGCAGTTGGAAGACAGGCGGCTACACCTTC.

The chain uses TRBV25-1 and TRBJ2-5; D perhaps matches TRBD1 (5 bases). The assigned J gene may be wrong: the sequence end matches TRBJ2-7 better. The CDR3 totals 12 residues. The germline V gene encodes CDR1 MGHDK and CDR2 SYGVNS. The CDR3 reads CASLDSSYEQYF. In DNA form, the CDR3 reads TGTGCCAGTCTCGACAGTTCCTACGAGCAGTACTTC.

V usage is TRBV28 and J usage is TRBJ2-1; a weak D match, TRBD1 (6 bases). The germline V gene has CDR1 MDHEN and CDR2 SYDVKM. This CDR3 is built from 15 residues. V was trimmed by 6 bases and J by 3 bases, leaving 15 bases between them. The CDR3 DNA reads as TGTGCCAGCAGGGGGGCCTCCGGGCTCTACAATGAGCAGTTCTTC. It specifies CASRGASGLYNEQFF.

CDR3 sequence: CATRIGRVDHGYTF. In nucleotides, the CDR3 is TGTGCCACCAGAATAGGGAGGGTGGACCATGGCTACACCTTC. The V and J genes are TRBV15 and TRBJ1-2; D unclear. The CDR3 extends over 14 amino acids. Trimming shortened V by 6 bases and J by 6 bases, and 17 bases separated the two germline ends. Germline CDR1 reads LNHNV; CDR2 reads YYDKDF (reference sequence).

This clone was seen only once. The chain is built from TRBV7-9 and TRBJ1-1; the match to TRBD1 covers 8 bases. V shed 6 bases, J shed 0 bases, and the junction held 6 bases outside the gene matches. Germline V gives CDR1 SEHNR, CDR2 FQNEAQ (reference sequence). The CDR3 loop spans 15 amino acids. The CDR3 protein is CASRPDRGVNTEAFF. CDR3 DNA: TGTGCCAGCAGGCCAGACAGGGGCGTGAACACTGAAGCTTTCTTT.

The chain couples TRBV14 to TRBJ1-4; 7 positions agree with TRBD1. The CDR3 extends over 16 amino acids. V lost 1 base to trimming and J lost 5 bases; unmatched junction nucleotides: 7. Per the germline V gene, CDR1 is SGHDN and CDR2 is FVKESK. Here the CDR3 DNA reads TGTGCCAGCAGCCAAGGGGTCGGGACAGTCAATGAAAAACTGTTTTTT. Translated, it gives CASSQGVGTVNEKLFF.

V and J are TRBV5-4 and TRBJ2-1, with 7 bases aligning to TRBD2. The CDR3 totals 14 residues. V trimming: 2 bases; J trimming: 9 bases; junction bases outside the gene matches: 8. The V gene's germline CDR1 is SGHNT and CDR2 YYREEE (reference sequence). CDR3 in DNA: TGTGCCAGCAGCTTAACTAGCGCGACCCTTGAGCAGTTCTTC. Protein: CASSLTSATLEQFF.

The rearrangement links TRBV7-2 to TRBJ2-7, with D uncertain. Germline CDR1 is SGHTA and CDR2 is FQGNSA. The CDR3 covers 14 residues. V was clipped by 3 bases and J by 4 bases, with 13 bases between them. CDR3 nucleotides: TGTGCCAGCAGCTTCTCCGGAGAGACTTACGAGCAGTACGTC. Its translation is CASSFSGETYEQYV.

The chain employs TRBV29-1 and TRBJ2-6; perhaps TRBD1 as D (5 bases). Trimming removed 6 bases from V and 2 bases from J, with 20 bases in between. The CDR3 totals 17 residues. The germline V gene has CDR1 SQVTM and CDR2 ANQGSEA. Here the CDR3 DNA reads TGCAGCGTCCAGGGATCGATCTCACCTCCTGGGGCCAACGTCCTGACTTTC. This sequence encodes CSVQGSISPPGANVLTF.

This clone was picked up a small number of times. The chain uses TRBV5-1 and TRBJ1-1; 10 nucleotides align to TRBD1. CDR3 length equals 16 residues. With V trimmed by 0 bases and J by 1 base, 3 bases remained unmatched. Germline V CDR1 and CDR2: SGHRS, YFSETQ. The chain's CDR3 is CASSLAGTGANTEAFF. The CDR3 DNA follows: TGCGCCAGCAGCTTGGCGGGGACAGGGGCGAACACTGAAGCTTTCTTT.

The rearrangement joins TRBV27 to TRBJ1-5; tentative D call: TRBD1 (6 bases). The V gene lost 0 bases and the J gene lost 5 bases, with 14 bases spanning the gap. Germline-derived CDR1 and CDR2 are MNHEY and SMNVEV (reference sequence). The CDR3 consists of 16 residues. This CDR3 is CASSLSGVGGHQPQHF. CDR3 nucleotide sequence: TGTGCCAGCAGTTTATCCGGGGTAGGGGGACATCAGCCCCAGCATTTT.

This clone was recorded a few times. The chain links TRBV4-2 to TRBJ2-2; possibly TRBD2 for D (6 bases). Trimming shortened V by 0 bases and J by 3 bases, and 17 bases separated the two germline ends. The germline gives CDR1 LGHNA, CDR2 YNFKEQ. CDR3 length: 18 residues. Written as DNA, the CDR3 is TGTGCCAGCAGCCAAGATCTTCGCGGGGAGTTTGACACCGGGGAGCTGTTTTTT. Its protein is CASSQDLRGEFDTGELFF.

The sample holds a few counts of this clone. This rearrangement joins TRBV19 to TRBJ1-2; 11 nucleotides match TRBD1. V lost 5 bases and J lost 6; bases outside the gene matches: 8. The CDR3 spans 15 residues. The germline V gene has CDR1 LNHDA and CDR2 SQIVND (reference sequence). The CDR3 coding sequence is TGTGCCAGTAGTCACTCGGACAGGGGGCGAAATGGCTACACCTTC. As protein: CASSHSDRGRNGYTF.

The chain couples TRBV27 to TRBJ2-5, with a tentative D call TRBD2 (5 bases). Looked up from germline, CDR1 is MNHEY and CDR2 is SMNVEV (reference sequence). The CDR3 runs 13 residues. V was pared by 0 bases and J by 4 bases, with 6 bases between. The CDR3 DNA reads TGTGCCAGCAGTTTATCGAGCGGAGAGACCCAGTACTTC. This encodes CASSLSSGETQYF.

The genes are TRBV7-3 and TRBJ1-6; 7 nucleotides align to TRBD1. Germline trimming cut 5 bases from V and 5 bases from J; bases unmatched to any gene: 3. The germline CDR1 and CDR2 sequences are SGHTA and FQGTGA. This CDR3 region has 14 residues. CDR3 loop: CASSLGQNNSPLHF. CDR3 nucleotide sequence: TGTGCCAGCAGCCTGGGACAGAATAATTCACCCCTCCACTTT.

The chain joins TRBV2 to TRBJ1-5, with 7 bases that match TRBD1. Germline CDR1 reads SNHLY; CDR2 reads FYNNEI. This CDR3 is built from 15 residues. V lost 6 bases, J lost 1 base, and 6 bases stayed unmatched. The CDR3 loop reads CASRMVQGSNQPQHF. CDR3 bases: TGTGCCAGCAGAATGGTACAGGGGAGCAATCAGCCCCAGCATTTT.

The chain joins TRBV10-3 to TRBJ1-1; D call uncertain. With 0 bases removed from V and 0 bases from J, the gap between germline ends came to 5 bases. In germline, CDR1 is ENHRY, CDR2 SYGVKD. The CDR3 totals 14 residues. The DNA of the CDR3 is TGTGCCATCAGTGAGTCTCAAATGAACACTGAAGCTTTCTTT. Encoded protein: CAISESQMNTEAFF.

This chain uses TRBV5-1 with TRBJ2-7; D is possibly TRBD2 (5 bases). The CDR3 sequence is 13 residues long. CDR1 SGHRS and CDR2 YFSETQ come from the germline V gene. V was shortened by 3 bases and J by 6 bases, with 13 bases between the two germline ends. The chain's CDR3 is CASSWKTNTEQYV. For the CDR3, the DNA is TGCGCCAGCAGCTGGAAGACTAACACCGAGCAGTACGTC.

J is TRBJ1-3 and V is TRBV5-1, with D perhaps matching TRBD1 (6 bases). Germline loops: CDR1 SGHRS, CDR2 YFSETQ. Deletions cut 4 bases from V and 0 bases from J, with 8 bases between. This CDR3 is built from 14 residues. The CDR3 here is CASSPGDSGNTIYF. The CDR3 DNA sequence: TGCGCCAGCAGCCCAGGGGACTCTGGAAACACCATATATTTT.

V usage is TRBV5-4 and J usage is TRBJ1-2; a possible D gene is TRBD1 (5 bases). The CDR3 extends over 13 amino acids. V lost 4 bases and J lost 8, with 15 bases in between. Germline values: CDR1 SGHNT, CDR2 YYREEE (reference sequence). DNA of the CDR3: TGTGCCAGCAGCCTCCGGGGGTTTGTGGGCTACACCTTC. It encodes CASSLRGFVGYTF.

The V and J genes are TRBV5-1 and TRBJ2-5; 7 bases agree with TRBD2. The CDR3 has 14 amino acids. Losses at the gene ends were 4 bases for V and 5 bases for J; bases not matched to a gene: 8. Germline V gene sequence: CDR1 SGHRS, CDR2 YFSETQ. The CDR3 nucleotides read TGCGCCAGCAGCCCGGGAGGAGCAACCGAGACCCAGTACTTC. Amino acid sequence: CASSPGGATETQYF.

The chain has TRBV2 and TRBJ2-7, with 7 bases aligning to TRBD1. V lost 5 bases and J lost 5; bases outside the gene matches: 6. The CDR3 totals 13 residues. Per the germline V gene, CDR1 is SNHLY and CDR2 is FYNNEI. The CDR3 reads CASSSGQSHEQYV. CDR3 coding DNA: TGTGCCAGCAGTTCGGGACAGTCTCACGAGCAGTACGTC.

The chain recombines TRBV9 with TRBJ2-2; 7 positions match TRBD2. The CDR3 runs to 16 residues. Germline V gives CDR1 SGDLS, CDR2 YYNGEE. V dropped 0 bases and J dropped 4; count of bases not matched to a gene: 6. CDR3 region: CASSVEAGEGTGELFF. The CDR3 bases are TGTGCCAGCAGCGTAGAGGCGGGAGAGGGCACCGGGGAGCTGTTTTTT.